Below, 19 T cell receptor beta chains from the same sample are listed, as sequenced in a study of T cell responses to AZD1222 COVID-19 vaccine. The table came from immunoSEQ multiplex PCR; TCRdb's copy has only in-frame clones and leaves some out. Of some 110,000 clones listed, approximately 93% are singletons. Specimen: peripheral blood, collected on day 0 of AZD1222 vaccination. Every receptor here comes from an adult in good health.

The chain is built from TRBV25-1 and TRBJ1-5; unclear D gene. The CDR3 has 15 amino acids. V was trimmed by 2 bases and J by 0 bases, leaving 8 bases between them. Germline CDR1 is MGHDK and CDR2 is SYGVNS. The CDR3 sequence: CASSEDGDSNQPQHF. CDR3 DNA: TGTGCCAGCAGTGAAGACGGGGATAGCAATCAGCCCCAGCATTTT.

The V and J genes are TRBV9 and TRBJ2-5; 10 positions agree with TRBD1. The germline gives CDR1 SGDLS, CDR2 YYNGEE. The V and J ends lost 3 bases and 4 bases, in that order; junction bases with no gene match: 6. This CDR3 is built from 15 residues. The CDR3 DNA follows: TGTGCCAGCAGCGAGGCCGGGACAGGGGTAGAGACCCAGTACTTC. Its protein product is CASSEAGTGVETQYF.

This sequence joins TRBV3-1 (or the pseudogene TRBV3-2) and TRBJ2-4, with D tentatively TRBD1 (7 bases). The length of the CDR3 is 17 residues. Per the germline V gene, CDR1 is LGHDT and CDR2 is YNNKEL (reference sequence). The V and J ends lost 5 bases and 0 bases respectively, with 17 bases between them. CDR3 DNA sequence: TGTGCCAGCAGCGCTGGACCAGGGGGGCGAGCCAAAAACATTCAGTACTTC. This gives the protein CASSAGPGGRAKNIQYF.

This rearrangement joins TRBV4-1 to TRBJ2-7; D unclear. Germline CDR1 MGHRA, CDR2 YSYEKL. CDR3 length: 17 residues. The ends were cut back, 0 bases at V and 2 bases at J, with 17 bases in the middle. The chain's CDR3 is CASSQERFADPAYEQYF. The DNA of the CDR3 is TGCGCCAGCAGCCAAGAAAGATTCGCGGACCCGGCCTACGAGCAGTACTTC.

The J gene is TRBJ2-7, the V gene TRBV9; possible D gene TRBD2, 5 bases. V dropped 0 bases and J dropped 13 bases, with 14 bases sitting between them. This CDR3 spans 12 amino acids. Per germline, CDR1 SGDLS and CDR2 YYNGEE. CDR3 amino acids: CASSVEGGPIYF. DNA of the CDR3: TGTGCCAGCAGCGTAGAAGGAGGACCGATTTACTTC.

The CDR3 DNA follows: TGTGCCAGCAGCCCCGGGAGCGGGGAGACCCAGTACTTC. Translation: CASSPGSGETQYF. The genes are TRBV2 and TRBJ2-5, with TRBD2 as a possible D gene (6 bases). Trimming left V 6 bases short and J 5 bases short, with 13 bases between. Germline CDR1 SNHLY, CDR2 FYNNEI. The CDR3 is 13 residues long.

V usage is TRBV7-9 and J usage is TRBJ1-5; D uncertain. The CDR3 consists of 13 residues. V was clipped by 1 base and J by 6 bases, with 7 bases between them. Germline CDR1 and CDR2: SEHNR and FQNEAQ (reference sequence). The CDR3, as DNA: TGTGCCAGCAGCTTAGGAGGAATTCAGCCCCAGCATTTT. Translation gives CASSLGGIQPQHF.

The chain carries TRBV10-3 and TRBJ2-7; tentatively, D is TRBD2 (5 bases). CDR3 length equals 12 residues. Trimming stripped 10 bases from V and 4 bases from J, with 14 bases between. CDR1 and CDR2 from the germline V gene are ENHRY and SYGVKD. DNA of the CDR3: TGTGCCACTAGGACTCCTCCTTACGAGCAGTACTTC. This sequence encodes CATRTPPYEQYF.

The V and J genes are TRBV19 and TRBJ2-1, with TRBD2 matching 13 bases. V lost 5 bases to trimming and J lost 6 bases; unmatched junction nucleotides: 7. Germline CDR1 and CDR2: LNHDA and SQIVND (reference sequence). The CDR3 spans 16 residues. CDR3 nucleotide sequence: TGTGCCAGTAGTCCGGGGACTAGCGGGGACATCAATGAGCAGTTCTTC. Its protein product is CASSPGTSGDINEQFF.

This rearrangement joins TRBV7-2 to TRBJ1-1; D might be TRBD1 (6 bases). Deletions cut 1 base from V and 6 bases from J, with 9 bases between. Germline V gene lookup returns CDR1 SGHTA and CDR2 FQGNSA. This CDR3 spans 13 amino acids. CDR3 region: CASSLDRESEAFF. In DNA form, the CDR3 reads TGTGCCAGCAGCTTAGACAGGGAATCTGAAGCTTTCTTT.

The chain combines TRBV19 with TRBJ1-6; D is undetermined. CDR1 and CDR2 from the germline V gene are LNHDA and SQIVND (reference sequence). The V end was cut by 6 bases, the J end by 7 bases, with 10 bases between. The CDR3 is made up of 13 amino acids. The CDR3 DNA follows: TGTGCCAGTAGAGGATGGTGGAATTCACCCCTCCACTTT. This encodes CASRGWWNSPLHF.

The chain is built from TRBV2 and TRBJ1-5, with a possible D match to TRBD1 (6 bases). Germline-derived CDR1 and CDR2 are SNHLY and FYNNEI. The V gene lost 7 bases and the J gene lost 0 bases, with 13 bases spanning the gap. This CDR3 region has 15 residues. CDR3 amino acids: CASMDSPISNQPQHF. The CDR3 DNA is TGTGCCAGCATGGACAGCCCCATTAGCAATCAGCCCCAGCATTTT.

The CDR3 protein is CASSFFGNTGELFF. The CDR3 nucleotides are TGTGCCAGCAGCTTTTTTGGGAACACCGGGGAGCTGTTTTTT. The rearrangement links TRBV5-6 to TRBJ2-2, with D hard to call. This CDR3 has 14 residues. V lost 2 bases, J lost 1 base, and 6 bases lay in between. CDR1 SGHDT and CDR2 YYEEEE come from the germline V gene. Full variable domain (remainder filled in from reference TRBV5-6 and TRBJ2-2): DAGVTQSPTHLIKTRGQQVTLRCSPKSGHDTVSWYQQALGQGPQFIFQYYEEEERQRGNFPDRFSGHQFPNYSSELNVNALLLGDSALYLCASSFFGNTGELFFGEGSRLTVL.

The V call is TRBV30, the J call TRBJ1-3; unclear D gene. The CDR3 has 14 amino acids. The ends were cut back, 4 bases at V and 0 bases at J, with 10 bases in the middle. Germline CDR1 and CDR2: GTSNPN and SVGIG (reference sequence). Here the CDR3 DNA reads TGTGCCTGGACTGGACGGATCTCTGGAAACACCATATATTTT. This gives the protein CAWTGRISGNTIYF.

Written as DNA, the CDR3 is TGTGCCACCAGCAGAGATCCGAGGTTGAACACTGAAGCTTTCTTT. This encodes CATSRDPRLNTEAFF. The V and J genes are TRBV15 and TRBJ1-1; unclear D gene. The V gene lost 0 bases and the J gene lost 0 bases, with 8 bases spanning the gap. CDR3 length: 15 residues. Germline lookup yields CDR1 LNHNV and CDR2 YYDKDF (reference sequence).

The chain employs TRBV6-5 and TRBJ2-1; D unclear. Trimming shortened V by 8 bases and J by 9 bases, and 14 bases separated the two germline ends. Germline V lookup: CDR1 MNHEY, CDR2 SVGAGI. The CDR3 runs to 12 residues. The CDR3 spells CASGNALAEQFF. The CDR3 bases are TGTGCCAGCGGGAACGCTCTGGCTGAGCAGTTCTTC.

This clone was detected only once. The J gene is TRBJ1-5, the V gene TRBV19; D unclear. The ends were cut back, 5 bases at V and 6 bases at J, with 20 bases in the middle. CDR1 is LNHDA, CDR2 SQIVND, per germline (reference sequence). The CDR3 loop spans 16 amino acids. The CDR3, as DNA: TGTGCCAGTAGTTTCTTCCGAGGGCGGGCTAGTCAGCCCCAGCATTTT. Its translation: CASSFFRGRASQPQHF. The full variable domain, its missing parts supplied by reference TRBV19 and TRBJ1-5, is DGGITQSPKYLFRKEGQNVTLSCEQNLNHDAMYWYRQDPGQGLRLIYYSQIVNDFQKGDIAEGYSVSREKKESFPLTVTSAQKNPTAFYLCASSFFRGRASQPQHFGDGTRLSIL.

The chain couples TRBV11-3 to TRBJ1-6; D unclear. The CDR3 runs 14 residues. The V end was cut by 4 bases, the J end by 4 bases, with 8 bases between. The germline CDR1 and CDR2 sequences are SGHNT and YENEEA. The CDR3 nucleotides are TGTGCCAGCAGCTCCCGGAGTTATAATTCACCCCTCCACTTT. Translation gives CASSSRSYNSPLHF.

The V gene is TRBV5-1, the J gene TRBJ2-1; 14 positions match TRBD2. Unmatched junction bases numbered 7, after V lost 4 bases and J lost 7 bases. The CDR3 totals 16 residues. CDR1 and CDR2 from the germline V gene are SGHRS and YFSETQ. CDR3 bases: TGCGCCAGCAGCAGAGGGACTAGCGGGGGTCGAAATGAGCAGTTCTTC. It encodes CASSRGTSGGRNEQFF.